A single sample gave rise to the 19 T cell receptor beta chains below, sequenced in a study of cytomegalovirus exposure and HLA in healthy donors. Both 60 Vbeta primers and 13 Jbeta primers went into the PCR. Some clones are missing from TCRdb's copy, which holds only in-frame ones; the method was immunoSEQ multiplex PCR. This table holds 35,000 to 50,000 clones, around 50% found once. Specimen: PBMCs. Receptors originate from a human donor in good health.

The chain recombines TRBV7-9 with TRBJ2-5; D might be TRBD1 (7 bases). Germline assignment: CDR1 SEHNR and CDR2 FQNEAQ (reference sequence). V lost 5 bases, J lost 4 bases, and 17 bases lay in between. The length of the CDR3 is 15 residues. The CDR3 DNA reads as TGTGCCAGCAGCCCTAGGGGGGCAGGGGGAGAGACCCAGTACTTC. It encodes CASSPRGAGGETQYF. The full variable domain, completed using reference TRBV7-9 and TRBJ2-5, is DTGVSQNPRHKITKRGQNVTFRCDPISEHNRLYWYRQTLGQGPEFLTYFQNEAQLEKSRLLSDRFSAERPKGSFSTLEIQRTEQGDSAMYLCASSPRGAGGETQYFGPGTRLLVL.

The J gene is TRBJ1-2, the V gene TRBV18; no clear D gene. V shed 3 bases and J shed 2 bases, with 13 bases lying between them. Germline V gene lookup returns CDR1 KGHSH and CDR2 LQKENI. The CDR3 runs 15 residues. The CDR3: CASSPSGVGNYGYTF. The DNA of the CDR3 is TGTGCCAGCTCACCGTCGGGTGTTGGAAACTATGGCTACACCTTC.

This clone was detected a few times. The chain employs TRBV30 and TRBJ2-1; D gene unclear. V was clipped by 0 bases and J by 10 bases, with 10 bases between them. CDR3 length equals 12 residues. Germline V gives CDR1 GTSNPN, CDR2 SVGIG (reference sequence). For the CDR3, the DNA is TGTGCCTGGAGTGTCCAGGCAGCCGAGCAGTTCTTC. Translated: CAWSVQAAEQFF. The full variable domain, its missing parts supplied by reference TRBV30 and TRBJ2-1, is SQTIHQWPATLVQPVGSPLSLECTVEGTSNPNLYWYRQAAGRGLQLLFYSVGIGQISSEVPQNLSASRPQDRQFILSSKKLLLSDSGFYLCAWSVQAAEQFFGPGTRLTVL.

This chain uses TRBV6-6 with TRBJ1-3, with D unresolved. V dropped 7 bases and J dropped 4 bases, with 11 bases sitting between them. The CDR3 extends over 13 amino acids. Per the germline V gene, CDR1 is MNHNY and CDR2 is SVGAGI (reference sequence). The CDR3 protein is CASNRGRGNTIYF. The CDR3 DNA sequence: TGTGCCAGCAATCGAGGGCGCGGAAACACCATATATTTT.

V and J are TRBV7-2 and TRBJ1-2; tentative D call: TRBD1 (5 bases). The CDR3 has 15 residues. V lost 2 bases and J lost 4, with 14 bases in between. Germline assignment: CDR1 SGHTA and CDR2 FQGNSA. CDR3 amino acids: CASSLQDGGSYGYTF. The DNA for the CDR3 is TGTGCCAGCAGCTTACAAGACGGGGGGTCCTATGGCTACACCTTC.

This sequence joins TRBV10-3 and TRBJ2-7; no clear D. Germline-derived CDR1 and CDR2 are ENHRY and SYGVKD. The V gene lost 4 bases and the J gene lost 5 bases, with 6 bases spanning the gap. The CDR3 contains 11 residues. The CDR3 region is CAISVLHEQYF. CDR3 DNA: TGTGCCATCAGTGTCCTCCACGAGCAGTACTTC.

The chain joins TRBV7-2 to TRBJ2-5, with D maybe TRBD2 (5 bases). V was pared by 1 base and J by 6 bases, with 9 bases between. Germline V gene data show CDR1 as SGHTA and CDR2 as FQGNSA. This CDR3 has 13 amino acids. In DNA form, the CDR3 reads TGTGCCAGCAGCTTAGAGCGGCGAAAGACCCAGTACTTC. This translates into CASSLERRKTQYF.

The rearrangement links TRBV5-1 to TRBJ2-5; D gene uncertain. From germline, CDR1 is SGHRS and CDR2 YFSETQ. The V and J ends lost 2 bases and 3 bases respectively, with 5 bases between them. This CDR3 has 12 residues. The CDR3 region has the DNA TGCGCCAGCAGCTTCTCGGAAGAGACCCAGTACTTC. It translates to CASSFSEETQYF.

The J gene is TRBJ2-5, the V gene TRBV18; no clear D gene. TRBJ2-7 matches the DNA end more closely, so the J call is doubtful. The CDR3 totals 14 residues. Germline CDR1 KGHSH, CDR2 LQKENI. The CDR3 DNA reads as TGTGCCAGCTCACCATCGGTTACACACTACGAGCAGTACTTC. It specifies CASSPSVTHYEQYF.

The chain carries TRBV28 and TRBJ1-2; D unclear. The CDR3 is made up of 14 amino acids. The V gene lost 6 bases and the J gene lost 4 bases, with 15 bases spanning the gap. Germline loops: CDR1 MDHEN, CDR2 SYDVKM. In DNA, the CDR3 is TGTGCCAGCAGGCCATCCTATCTCTCCTATGGCTACACCTTC. This gives the protein CASRPSYLSYGYTF.

This clone was observed a few times. V gene TRBV15 combines with J gene TRBJ1-5; TRBD1 agrees at 7 bases. Trimming at V came to 5 bases and at J to 6 bases, leaving 7 bases not matched to a gene. Germline V lookup: CDR1 LNHNV, CDR2 YYDKDF (reference sequence). The CDR3 is made up of 14 amino acids. CDR3: CATSLRAGGQPQHF. CDR3 in DNA: TGTGCCACCAGCCTACGGGCAGGGGGTCAGCCCCAGCATTTT.

There are a few counts of this clone. J is TRBJ2-5 and V is TRBV18; TRBD2 agrees at 8 bases. Germline CDR1 KGHSH, CDR2 LQKENI. Trimming took 5 bases from V and 3 from J; bases not matched to a gene: 5. The CDR3 contains 14 residues. CDR3 in amino acids: CASSESGGEETQYF. CDR3 DNA: TGTGCCAGCTCAGAAAGCGGGGGAGAAGAGACCCAGTACTTC.

This chain links TRBV6-5 with TRBJ2-3; 10 nucleotides agree with TRBD1. With 6 bases clipped from V and 4 bases from J, the junction kept 7 bases outside the gene matches. Germline lookup yields CDR1 MNHEY and CDR2 SVGAGI. The CDR3 is 15 amino acids. The DNA of the CDR3 is TGTGCCAGCAGAAGACAGGGGGCCGGAGCAGATACGCAGTATTTT. It encodes CASRRQGAGADTQYF.

J is TRBJ1-5 and V is TRBV7-8; 11 bases map to TRBD1. The CDR3 consists of 15 residues. Germline CDR1 and CDR2: SGHVS and FQNEAQ. The J segment lost 3 bases and the V segment lost 6 bases, leaving 4 bases of the junction unmatched. CDR3 DNA sequence: TGTGCCAGCAGTCGGACAGGGGGCCTCAATCAGCCCCAGCATTTT. This translates into CASSRTGGLNQPQHF.

This rearrangement joins TRBV18 to TRBJ1-2; D remains unclear. The germline V and J ends were trimmed by 3 bases and 3 bases, with 2 bases remaining between them. CDR1 KGHSH and CDR2 LQKENI come from the germline V gene. There are 11 residues in the CDR3. CDR3 region: CASSPDYGYTF. The DNA for the CDR3 is TGTGCCAGCTCACCCGACTATGGCTACACCTTC.

The CDR3 protein is CAWKTGLDTEAFF. The DNA of the CDR3 is TGTGCCTGGAAGACAGGGTTGGACACTGAAGCTTTCTTT. J is TRBJ1-1 and V is TRBV30; 7 bases align to TRBD1. The ends lost 4 bases at V and 3 bases at J; junction bases unmatched: 5. The CDR3 runs to 13 residues. CDR1 GTSNPN and CDR2 SVGIG come from the germline V gene (reference sequence).

The chain has TRBV6-5 and TRBJ1-5, with D unresolved. The V and J ends lost 8 bases and 0 bases respectively, with 11 bases between them. Germline V CDR1 and CDR2: MNHEY, SVGAGI. The CDR3 is 14 amino acids. The CDR3 coding sequence is TGTGCCAGCTTTTGGGAGAATAGCAATCAGCCCCAGCATTTT. This gives the protein CASFWENSNQPQHF.

The chain carries TRBV10-3 and TRBJ1-3; TRBD1 matches 7 bases. With 3 bases clipped from V and 2 bases from J, the junction kept 4 bases outside the gene matches. Germline CDR1 is ENHRY and CDR2 is SYGVKD. This CDR3 has 15 amino acids. The CDR3, as DNA: TGTGCCATCAGTGATACAGGGGTAGCTGGAAACACCATATATTTT. Translating gives CAISDTGVAGNTIYF.

This chain joins TRBV19 and TRBJ1-5; 8 positions match TRBD1. The germline V gene encodes CDR1 LNHDA and CDR2 SQIVND (reference sequence). This CDR3 region has 16 residues. V lost 4 bases and J lost 2; bases outside the gene matches: 7. CDR3: CASSTYGQGGNQPQHF. The CDR3 DNA reads as TGTGCCAGTAGTACCTACGGACAGGGCGGCAATCAGCCCCAGCATTTT. Looking up the rest from reference TRBV19 and TRBJ1-5 gives the full variable domain: DGGITQSPKYLFRKEGQNVTLSCEQNLNHDAMYWYRQDPGQGLRLIYYSQIVNDFQKGDIAEGYSVSREKKESFPLTVTSAQKNPTAFYLCASSTYGQGGNQPQHFGDGTRLSIL.